This T cell receptor (beta chain) was profiled in a study of cytomegalovirus exposure and HLA in healthy donors. The study, taken as a whole, reports: TCR beta chains associated with HLA were, in a later analysis, more clonally expanded than equally common others.

Trimming took off 0 bases at V and 9 bases at J, with 12 bases between the two ends. Germline V gene lookup returns CDR1 SQVTM and CDR2 ANQGSEA. CDR3 length: 13 amino acids. Whereas donors were nominally healthy upon sampling, unrecorded immune exposures were probable. The PCR made use of 60 Vbeta and 13 Jbeta primers. The repertoire was sequenced with immunoSEQ multiplex PCR; TCRdb's copy has only in-frame clones and lacks some. The sample has under 200,000 clones, 70% to 80% seen once. Points on this clone: What it binds is unknown.

This rearrangement joins TRBV29-1 to TRBJ2-1; possible D gene TRBD2, 5 bases. Sample: PBMCs. The TCR sequence derives from a woman in her thirties in good health and CMV-seropositive. The CDR3 spells CSVEDHKRLEQFF. The CDR3 DNA reads TGCAGCGTTGAAGATCACAAGCGGCTTGAGCAGTTCTTC.